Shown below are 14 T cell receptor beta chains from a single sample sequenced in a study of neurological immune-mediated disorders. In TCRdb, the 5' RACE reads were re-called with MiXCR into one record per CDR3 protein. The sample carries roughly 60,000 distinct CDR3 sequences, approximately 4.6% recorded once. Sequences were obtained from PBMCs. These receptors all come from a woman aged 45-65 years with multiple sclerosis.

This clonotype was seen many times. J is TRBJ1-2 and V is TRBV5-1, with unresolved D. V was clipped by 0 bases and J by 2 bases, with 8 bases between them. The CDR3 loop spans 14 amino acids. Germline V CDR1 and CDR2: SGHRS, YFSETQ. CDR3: CASSLDPGNYGYTF. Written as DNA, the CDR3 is TGCGCCAGCAGCTTGGATCCAGGAAACTATGGCTACACCTTC.

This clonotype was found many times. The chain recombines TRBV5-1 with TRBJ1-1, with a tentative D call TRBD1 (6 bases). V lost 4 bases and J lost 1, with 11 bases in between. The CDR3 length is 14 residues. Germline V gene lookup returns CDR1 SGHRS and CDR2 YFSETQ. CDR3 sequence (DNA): TGCGCCAGCAGCCCCTGGGGACAGAACACTGAAGCTTTCTTT. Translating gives CASSPWGQNTEAFF. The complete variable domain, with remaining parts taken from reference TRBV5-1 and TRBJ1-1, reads KAGVTQTPRYLIKTRGQQVTLSCSPISGHRSVSWYQQTPGQGLQFLFEYFSETQRNKGNFPGRFSGRQFSNSRSEMNVSTLELGDSALYLCASSPWGQNTEAFFGQGTRLTVV.

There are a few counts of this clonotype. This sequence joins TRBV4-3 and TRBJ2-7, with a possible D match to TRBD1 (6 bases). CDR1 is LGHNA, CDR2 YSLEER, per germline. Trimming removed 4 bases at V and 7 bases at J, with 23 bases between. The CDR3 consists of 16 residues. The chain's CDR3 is CASSRQTGISTGEQYF. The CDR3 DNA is TGCGCCAGCAGCCGACAAACAGGGATCTCCACGGGAGAGCAGTACTTC.

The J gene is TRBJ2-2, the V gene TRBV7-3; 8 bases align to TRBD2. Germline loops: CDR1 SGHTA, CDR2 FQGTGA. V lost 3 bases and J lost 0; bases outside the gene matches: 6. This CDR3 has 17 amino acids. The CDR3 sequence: CASSLRGGTTNTGELFF. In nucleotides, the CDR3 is TGTGCCAGCAGCTTGCGCGGGGGGACTACGAACACCGGGGAGCTGTTTTTT.

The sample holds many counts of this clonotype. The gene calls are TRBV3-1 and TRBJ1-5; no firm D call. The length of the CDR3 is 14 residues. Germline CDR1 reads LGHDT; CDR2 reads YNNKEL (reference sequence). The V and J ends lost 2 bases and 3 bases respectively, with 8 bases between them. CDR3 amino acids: CASSQRQANQPQHF. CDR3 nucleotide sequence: TGTGCCAGCAGCCAACGGCAGGCCAATCAGCCCCAGCATTTT.

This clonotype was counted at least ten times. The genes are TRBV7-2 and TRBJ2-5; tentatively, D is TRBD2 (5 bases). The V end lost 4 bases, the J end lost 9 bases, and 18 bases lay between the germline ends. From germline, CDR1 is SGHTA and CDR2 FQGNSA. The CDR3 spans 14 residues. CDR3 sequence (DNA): TGTGCCAGCAGCTCCCCGCCGGGGTCTGGGGCCCAGTACTTC. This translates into CASSSPPGSGAQYF.

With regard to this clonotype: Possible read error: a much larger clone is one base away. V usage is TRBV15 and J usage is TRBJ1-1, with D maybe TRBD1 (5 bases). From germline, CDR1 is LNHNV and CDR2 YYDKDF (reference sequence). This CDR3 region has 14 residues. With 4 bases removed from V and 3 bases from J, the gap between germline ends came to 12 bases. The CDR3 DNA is TGTGCCACCAGCACGGGGGAAAGACACACTGAAGCTTTCTTT. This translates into CATSTGERHTEAFF.

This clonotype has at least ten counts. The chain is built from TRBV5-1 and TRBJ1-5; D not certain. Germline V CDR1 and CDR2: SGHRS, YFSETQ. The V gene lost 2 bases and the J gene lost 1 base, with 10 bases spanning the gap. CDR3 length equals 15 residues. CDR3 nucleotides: TGCGCCAGCAGCTTCTCAGGTGGGAGCAATCAGCCCCAGCATTTT. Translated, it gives CASSFSGGSNQPQHF. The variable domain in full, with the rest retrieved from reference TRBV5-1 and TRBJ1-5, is KAGVTQTPRYLIKTRGQQVTLSCSPISGHRSVSWYQQTPGQGLQFLFEYFSETQRNKGNFPGRFSGRQFSNSRSEMNVSTLELGDSALYLCASSFSGGSNQPQHFGDGTRLSIL.

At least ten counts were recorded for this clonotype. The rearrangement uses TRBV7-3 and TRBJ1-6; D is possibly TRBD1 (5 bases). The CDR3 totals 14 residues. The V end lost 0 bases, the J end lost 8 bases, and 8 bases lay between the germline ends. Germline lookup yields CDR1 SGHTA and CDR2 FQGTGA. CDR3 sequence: CASSLTGADSPLHF. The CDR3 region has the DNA TGTGCCAGCAGCTTAACAGGGGCCGATTCACCCCTCCACTTT.

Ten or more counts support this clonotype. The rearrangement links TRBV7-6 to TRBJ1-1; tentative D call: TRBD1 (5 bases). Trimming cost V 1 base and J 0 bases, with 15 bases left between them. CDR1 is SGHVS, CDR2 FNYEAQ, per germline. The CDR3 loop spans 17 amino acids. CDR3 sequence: CASSLVAGISMNTEAFF. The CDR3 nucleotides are TGTGCCAGCAGCTTAGTGGCAGGGATTTCAATGAACACTGAAGCTTTCTTT.

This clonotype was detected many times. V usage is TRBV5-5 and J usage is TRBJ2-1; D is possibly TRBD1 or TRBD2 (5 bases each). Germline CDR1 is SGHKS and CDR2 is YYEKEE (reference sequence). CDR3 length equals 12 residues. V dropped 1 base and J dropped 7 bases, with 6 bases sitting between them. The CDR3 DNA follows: TGTGCCAGCAGCTTGTGGGGGAATGAGCAGTTCTTC. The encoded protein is CASSLWGNEQFF. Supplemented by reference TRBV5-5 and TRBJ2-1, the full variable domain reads DAGVTQSPTHLIKTRGQQVTLRCSPISGHKSVSWYQQVLGQGPQFIFQYYEKEERGRGNFPDRFSARQFPNYSSELNVNALLLGDSALYLCASSLWGNEQFFGPGTRLTVL.

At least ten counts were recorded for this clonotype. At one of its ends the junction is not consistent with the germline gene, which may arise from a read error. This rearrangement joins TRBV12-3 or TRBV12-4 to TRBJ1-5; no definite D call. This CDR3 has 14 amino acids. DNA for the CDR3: TGTGCCAGCAGCTTAGGTGGGTACAATCAGCCCCAGCATTTT. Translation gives CASSLGGYNQPQHF.

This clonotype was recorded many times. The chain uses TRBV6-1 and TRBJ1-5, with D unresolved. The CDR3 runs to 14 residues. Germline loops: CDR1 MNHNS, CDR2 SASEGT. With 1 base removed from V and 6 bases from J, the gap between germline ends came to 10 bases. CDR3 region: CASSEEAGPQPQHF. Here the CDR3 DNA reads TGTGCCAGCAGTGAAGAGGCAGGACCTCAGCCCCAGCATTTT.

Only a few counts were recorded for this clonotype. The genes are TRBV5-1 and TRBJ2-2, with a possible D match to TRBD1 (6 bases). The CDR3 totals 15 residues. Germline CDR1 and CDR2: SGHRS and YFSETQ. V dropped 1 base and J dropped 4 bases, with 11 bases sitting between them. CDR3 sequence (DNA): TGCGCCAGCAGCTTGACCGGGACAAGCACCGGGGAGCTGTTTTTT. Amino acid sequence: CASSLTGTSTGELFF.